The clone carrying this T cell receptor (beta chain) was seen more than once but under ten times. Other DNA sequences in the same sample also yield this CDR3. Libraries were prepared by immunoSEQ multiplex PCR; TCRdb keeps only in-frame clonotypes and omits some of them. The table records roughly 170,000 clones, more than 80% of them present only once. Two consecutive negative NP/OP PCR tests, clearance, or resolved symptoms defined Cohort 3 recovery. The V gene end was trimmed by 4 bases and the J gene end by 8 bases; junction bases not matched to a gene: 6. The germline V gene encodes CDR1 SEHNR and CDR2 FQNEAQ (reference sequence). The CDR3 is 14 residues long. These data originate in a study of blood T cell repertoires in COVID-19. The overall study: The United States, Italy and Spain provided the acute and convalescent COVID-19 samples. The analysed material was cDNA or gDNA that came from T cells, B-cell-depleted T cells, or PBMCs.

Sequenced material: PBMCs or T cells enriched from blood (not recorded which). This sequence joins TRBV7-9 and TRBJ1-4; 8 bases align to TRBD1. The receptor comes from a man between 50 and 59 years old who had recovered from COVID-19. CDR3 bases: TGTGCCAGCAGCTCGCAGGGGGCGAACGAAAAACTGTTTTTT. Its translation: CASSSQGANEKLFF.